The clone carrying this T cell receptor beta chain appeared once. The sample comes from a study of blood T cell repertoires in COVID-19. About the study: Researchers got acute and convalescent COVID-19 samples from the United States, Italy and Spain. Sources were T cells, B-cell-depleted T cells, or PBMCs; the material itself was cDNA or gDNA.

Germline CDR1 reads MDHEN; CDR2 reads SYDVKM. Trimming removed 6 bases from V and 6 bases from J; junction bases left unmatched: 10. The CDR3 has 16 residues. Original processing methods: Cell counts per sample came from amplifying reference gene primers. The method was immunoSEQ multiplex PCR; TCRdb's version includes in-frame clones alone and lacks a portion of them. The V and J calls and the clone size are those of that table, but D and trimming were determined from the DNA. The data hold about 160,000 clones, with about 88% observed a single time. Followed over time, Seattle patients had been enrolled while infection was active.

The receptor comes from a woman in her 50s with COVID-19, enrolled during active disease. Sequencing used peripheral blood. This sequence joins TRBV28 and TRBJ1-6; TRBD1 matches 8 bases. In nucleotides, the CDR3 is TGTGCCAGCAGATCTGCTGGGACAGGACGTAATTCACCCCTCCACTTT. Translation gives CASRSAGTGRNSPLHF.